In this sample, the clone carrying this T cell receptor beta chain turned up a few times. Its antigen is unidentified. Three rounds of nested PCR, following a modified ARM-PCR protocol, produced the TCRbeta library. In TCRdb, the multiplex PCR reads were re-called with MiXCR into one record per CDR3 protein. The table includes roughly 69,000 distinct CDR3 sequences, under 80% detected once. CDR3 size: 16 residues. V gave up 4 bases and J gave up 0 bases, with 13 bases separating them. Germline CDR1 is MGHDK and CDR2 is SYGVNS. These data are taken from a study of tumor and adjacent non-tumor tissue in lung cancer. Background on the study: About 4.17 million productive TCRbeta reads were obtained per sample on average. Study outcomes and limitations: Compared with tumor, normal lung showed significantly lower TCR diversity. Tumor repertoires had a smaller top 100 clone share than normal lung.

No cell sorting was done before RNA was extracted from the tissue. More than 3 cm separated this lung sample from the edge of the tumor. The sample consisted of distant non-tumor lung tissue. The clonotype originates from a man aged 60 to 75 with non-small cell lung cancer. This chain connects TRBV25-1 to TRBJ1-3; perhaps TRBD1 as D (5 bases). CDR3 sequence: CASSARDGFSGNTIYF. For the CDR3, the DNA is TGTGCCAGCAGTGCTAGGGACGGCTTCTCTGGAAACACCATATATTTT.